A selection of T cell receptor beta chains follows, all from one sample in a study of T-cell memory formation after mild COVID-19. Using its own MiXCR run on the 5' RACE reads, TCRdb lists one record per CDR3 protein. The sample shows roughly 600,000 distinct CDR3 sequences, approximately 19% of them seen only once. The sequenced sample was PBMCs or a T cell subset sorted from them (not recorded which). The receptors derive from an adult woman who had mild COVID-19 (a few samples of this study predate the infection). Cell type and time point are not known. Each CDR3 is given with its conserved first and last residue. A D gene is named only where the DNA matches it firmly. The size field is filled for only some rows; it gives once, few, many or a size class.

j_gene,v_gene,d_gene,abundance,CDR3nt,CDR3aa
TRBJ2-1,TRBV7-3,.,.,TGTGCCAGCAGCTTCAAGAGATGGCGGGGCTCCTACAATGAGCAGTTCTTC,CASSFKRWRGSYNEQFF
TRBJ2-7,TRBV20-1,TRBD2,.,TGCAGTGCTAGAGGGACTAGCGGGGGGGCCCACGAGCAGTACTTC,CSARGTSGGAHEQYF
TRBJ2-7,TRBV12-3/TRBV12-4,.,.,TGTGCCAGCAGTTTCATGCTAGGGGGGGAGCAGTACTTC,CASSFMLGGEQYF
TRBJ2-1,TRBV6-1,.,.,TGTGCCAGCAGGCCCACTGTCCACGAGCAGTTCTTC,CASRPTVHEQFF
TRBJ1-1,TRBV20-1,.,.,TGCAGTGCTAGATCTGGGCCGGGACTTGACACTGAAGCTTTCTTT,CSARSGPGLDTEAFF
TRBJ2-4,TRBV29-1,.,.,TGCAGCGTTGAAGCCAACTTCCGGGGCGGGATACTAGCCAAAAACATTCAGTACTTC,CSVEANFRGGILAKNIQYF
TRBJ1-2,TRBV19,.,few,TGTGCCAGTAGTAAACAGGGAACCGCTAACTATGGCTACACCTTC,CASSKQGTANYGYTF
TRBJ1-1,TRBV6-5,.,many,TGTGCCAGCAGTTACAACAGGAACACTGAAGCTTTCTTT,CASSYNRNTEAFF
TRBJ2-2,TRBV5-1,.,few,TGCGCCAGCAATCCGACCGGTCGGGTCGGGGGTAACACCGGGGAGCTGTTTTTT,CASNPTGRVGGNTGELFF
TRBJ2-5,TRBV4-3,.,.,TGCGCCAGCAGCCAAGATCCGGGAGTGGGGAAGACCCAGTACTTC,CASSQDPGVGKTQYF